This T cell receptor (beta chain) was obtained from a study of brain T cells in children with intractable seizures. Germline V gene data show CDR1 as SGHAT and CDR2 as FQNNGV. This CDR3 has 15 residues. Trimming took 3 bases from V and 0 from J, leaving 11 bases between them. Assay: immunoSEQ multiplex PCR; the TCRdb copy retains only in-frame clones and omits some. The data show fewer than 80,000 clones, with about 96% seen just once and approximately 0.38% held by the top ten. The clonotype was recovered from a boy younger than two with focal cortical dysplasia and intractable seizures. This sample comprised peripheral blood, obtained at surgery. The chain joins TRBV11-2 to TRBJ1-2; D is possibly TRBD1 (5 bases). This CDR3 reads CASSLGRGTNYGYTF. The CDR3 DNA follows: TGTGCCAGCAGCTTGGGGCGGGGAACTAACTATGGCTACACCTTC. Looking up the rest from reference TRBV11-2 and TRBJ1-2 gives the full variable domain: EAGVAQSPRYKIIEKRQSVAFWCNPISGHATLYWYQQILGQGPKLLIQFQNNGVVDDSQLPKDRFSAERLKGVDSTLKIQPAKLEDSAVYLCASSLGRGTNYGYTFGSGTRLTVV.